This T cell receptor (beta chain) was profiled in a study of human T cells and chemical hapten exposure. Whole-study findings and limits: TCRs exceeding 1 in 1000 frequency stayed unchanged with DPC sensitization.

Time point given: patch test 1, 2 weeks after DPC sensitization. Sample treatment: therapeutic diphenylcyclopropenone sensitization with weekly scalp DPC. TCRdb re-called the RACE reads with MiXCR, one entry per CDR3 protein. Altogether about 380,000 distinct CDR3 sequences are present, more than 4.5% being singletons, with the ten largest covering around 2%. The CDR3 covers 16 residues. Per germline, CDR1 SGHTA and CDR2 FQGNSA. V lost 1 base and J lost 5; bases outside the gene matches: 5. In its sample, this clonotype was seen many times. Its matching antigen is unknown. This clonotype was sampled from a woman between 50 and 59 years old with alopecia areata. Some clones in this sample may be carry-over from other donors' samples. V usage is TRBV7-2 and J usage is TRBJ2-3, with 11 bases matching TRBD2. The source material was whole blood, sampled in connection with sensitization to the hapten diphenylcyclopropenone (DPC). DNA of the CDR3: TGTGCCAGCAGCTTAGGCACTAGCGGGAGAGTAGATACGCAGTATTTT. It encodes CASSLGTSGRVDTQYF.